This is a list of T cell receptor beta chains from one sample in a study of regulatory T cells in long-lasting Graves disease. TCRdb used MiXCR to reprocess the multiplex PCR reads, holding one entry per CDR3 protein. The sample lists around 450,000 distinct CDR3 sequences, around 16% occurring once. This sample also appeared in a second study, on T cells in Graves' hyperthyroidism and ophthalmopathy.

Sequenced material: peripheral blood mononuclear cells (PBMCs), taken at new diagnosis, from a patient treated with antithyroid drugs. These receptor sequences come from a man aged 35-49 years with Graves disease. CDR3s include the opening cysteine and the closing phenylalanine or tryptophan. The order of the fields is D gene, V gene, clone size, J gene, CDR3 protein, CDR3 DNA. A D gene is named only where the DNA matches it firmly. Size tells how often a clone was seen (once, few, many) or the class of an expanded clone, and some rows leave it out.

-	TRBV6-2/TRBV6-3	-	TRBJ1-5	CASSYVGDPPSNQPQHF	TGTGCCAGCAGTTACGTGGGCGACCCACCGAGCAATCAGCCCCAGCATTTT
TRBD2	TRBV5-5	many	TRBJ2-1	CASSLVREGIIYNEQFF	TGTGCCAGCAGCTTGGTGCGGGAGGGAATAATTTACAATGAGCAGTTCTTC
-	TRBV19	few	TRBJ1-5	CASTGTDSNQPQHF	TGTGCCAGTACTGGGACGGATAGCAATCAGCCCCAGCATTTT
-	TRBV15	-	TRBJ1-5	CATSRVPTTANQPQHF	TGTGCCACCAGCAGAGTTCCCACCACAGCGAATCAGCCCCAGCATTTT
TRBD2	TRBV6-5	many	TRBJ2-3	CASSYHASGSSTDTQYF	TGTGCCAGCAGTTACCACGCCAGCGGGAGTAGCACAGATACGCAGTATTTT
TRBD2	TRBV30	many	TRBJ2-2	CAWSPSLAGVTGELFF	TGTGCCTGGAGTCCCAGTCTAGCGGGAGTCACCGGGGAGCTGTTTTTT
-	TRBV3-1	many	TRBJ1-2	CASSQDLRSGYTF	TGTGCCAGCAGCCAAGATCTAAGGAGCGGCTACACCTTC
-	TRBV24-1	many	TRBJ2-7	CATSEGKSANYEQYF	TGTGCCACCAGTGAGGGGAAATCCGCGAACTACGAGCAGTACTTC
-	TRBV7-2	-	TRBJ2-1	CASSPFEGLSYNEQFF	TGTGCCAGCAGCCCCTTTGAGGGCCTCTCCTACAATGAGCAGTTCTTC
-	TRBV28	many	TRBJ2-2	CASSSPGLHTGELFF	TGTGCCAGCAGTTCTCCAGGGTTACACACCGGGGAGCTGTTTTTT
-	TRBV6-2/TRBV6-3	many	TRBJ2-3	CASSYSGGRTDTQYF	TGTGCCAGCAGTTACTCAGGGGGACGCACAGATACGCAGTATTTT
-	TRBV28	many	TRBJ1-3	CASSKGTGNTIYF	TGTGCCAGCAGCAAGGGAACTGGAAACACCATATATTTT
TRBD2	TRBV27	many	TRBJ2-3	CASRVAGRTDTQYF	TGTGCCAGCAGAGTAGCGGGCCGCACAGATACGCAGTATTTT
TRBD1	TRBV29-1	-	TRBJ2-2	CSIPGTGGSGELFF	TGCAGCATTCCTGGGACAGGGGGGTCCGGGGAGCTGTTTTTT
TRBD2	TRBV18	-	TRBJ2-1	CASSPREGSLDEQFF	TGTGCCAGCTCACCACGGGAGGGGTCTTTGGATGAGCAGTTCTTC
-	TRBV12-3/TRBV12-4	many	TRBJ2-1	CASSSDRYNEQFF	TGTGCCAGCAGTTCAGACAGGTACAATGAGCAGTTCTTC
-	TRBV20-1	-	TRBJ1-6	CSARVSGKSPLHF	TGCAGTGCTAGGGTCTCAGGGAAATCACCCCTCCACTTT
-	TRBV15	few	TRBJ1-1	CATSRDGGNTEAFF	TGTGCCACCAGCAGAGATGGGGGGAACACTGAAGCTTTCTTT
-	TRBV7-9	-	TRBJ1-2	CASSLGETYTF	TGTGCCAGCAGCTTAGGGGAAACCTACACCTTC
TRBD2	TRBV29-1	many	TRBJ2-1	CSGTSGRGNNEQFF	TGCAGCGGTACCAGCGGGAGGGGGAACAATGAGCAGTTCTTC
-	TRBV19	-	TRBJ1-5	CASSIVGGLGGFFSNQPQHF	TGTGCCAGTAGTATAGTGGGGGGGCTCGGGGGTTTCTTTAGCAATCAGCCCCAGCATTTT
-	TRBV4-1	-	TRBJ1-1	CASSHLLTANTEAFF	TGCGCCAGCAGCCACCTTCTGACAGCGAACACTGAAGCTTTCTTT
-	TRBV30	many	TRBJ2-7	CAWSVGQPIYEQYF	TGTGCCTGGAGTGTAGGACAGCCGATCTACGAGCAGTACTTC
-	TRBV18	many	TRBJ2-7	CASSPSSRTYEQYF	TGTGCCAGCTCACCCAGTTCGCGAACCTACGAGCAGTACTTC
TRBD1	TRBV5-5	many	TRBJ1-2	CASSLAGTAQYGYTF	TGTGCCAGCAGCTTGGCGGGGACAGCTCAATATGGCTACACCTTC
-	TRBV3-1	many	TRBJ2-3	CASSQAGITDTQYF	TGTGCCAGCAGCCAAGCGGGGATCACAGATACGCAGTATTTT
-	TRBV5-1	few	TRBJ2-5	CASKLWPRETQYF	TGCGCCAGCAAGCTCTGGCCGCGGGAGACCCAGTACTTC
TRBD1	TRBV12-3/TRBV12-4	many	TRBJ2-7	CASSTGGDEQYF	TGTGCCAGTTCGACAGGGGGTGACGAGCAGTACTTC
-	TRBV20-1	few	TRBJ2-7	CSARALIGLREQYF	TGCAGTGCTAGAGCGCTCATTGGTCTTCGGGAGCAGTACTTC
-	TRBV30	few	TRBJ1-5	CAWSVNRGGNQPQHF	TGTGCCTGGAGTGTAAATCGGGGAGGCAATCAGCCCCAGCATTTT
-	TRBV20-1	many	TRBJ2-1	CSAPRLENEQFF	TGCAGTGCGCCTCGCCTGGAAAATGAGCAGTTCTTC
TRBD2	TRBV6-1	many	TRBJ2-7	CASNGGTNSYEQYF	TGTGCCAGCAACGGAGGGACTAACTCCTACGAGCAGTACTTC
TRBD2	TRBV11-2	many	TRBJ2-3	CASSRYPAGDSSTDTQYF	TGTGCCAGCAGTCGATATCCTGCGGGAGATTCTAGCACAGATACGCAGTATTTT
TRBD1	TRBV30	many	TRBJ1-5	CAWSTGVGNQPQHF	TGTGCCTGGAGCACAGGGGTTGGCAATCAGCCCCAGCATTTT
TRBD1	TRBV12-5	-	TRBJ1-1	CASGLTGGTEAFF	TGTGCTAGTGGCCTGACAGGGGGAACTGAAGCTTTCTTT
-	TRBV5-1	-	TRBJ2-7	CASSLGTQTYEQYF	TGCGCCAGCAGCTTGGGTACACAAACTTACGAGCAGTACTTC
-	TRBV29-1	-	TRBJ2-1	CSVDPENEQFF	TGCAGCGTTGATCCGGAGAATGAGCAGTTCTTC
-	TRBV19	-	TRBJ1-5	CASSLFETDLGQPQHF	TGTGCCAGTAGTCTTTTTGAGACAGACCTCGGACAGCCCCAGCATTTT
-	TRBV5-8	-	TRBJ2-3	CASSVPGNTQYF	TGTGCCAGCAGCGTTCCCGGGAATACGCAGTATTTT